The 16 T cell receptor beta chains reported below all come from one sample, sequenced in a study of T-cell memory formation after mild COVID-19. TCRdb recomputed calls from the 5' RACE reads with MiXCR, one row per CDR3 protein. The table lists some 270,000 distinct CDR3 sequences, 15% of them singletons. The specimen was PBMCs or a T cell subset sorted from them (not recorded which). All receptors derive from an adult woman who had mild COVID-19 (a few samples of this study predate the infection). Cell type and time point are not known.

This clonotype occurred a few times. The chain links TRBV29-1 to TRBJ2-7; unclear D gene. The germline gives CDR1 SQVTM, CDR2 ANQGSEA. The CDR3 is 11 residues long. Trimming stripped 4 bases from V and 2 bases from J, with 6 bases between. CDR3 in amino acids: CSVATTYEQYF. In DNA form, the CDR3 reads TGCAGCGTTGCAACAACCTACGAGCAGTACTTC.

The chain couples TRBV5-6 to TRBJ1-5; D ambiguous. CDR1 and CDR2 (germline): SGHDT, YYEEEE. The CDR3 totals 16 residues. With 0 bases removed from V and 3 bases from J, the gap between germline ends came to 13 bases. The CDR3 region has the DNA TGTGCCAGCAGCTTGGTAGGTGACCCGATCAATCAGCCCCAGCATTTT. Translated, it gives CASSLVGDPINQPQHF. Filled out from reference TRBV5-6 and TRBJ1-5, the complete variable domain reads DAGVTQSPTHLIKTRGQQVTLRCSPKSGHDTVSWYQQALGQGPQFIFQYYEEEERQRGNFPDRFSGHQFPNYSSELNVNALLLGDSALYLCASSLVGDPINQPQHFGDGTRLSIL.

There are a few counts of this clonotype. The CDR3 bases are TGTGCCAGTGCGGGACAGCTTAGCAATCAGCCCCAGCATTTT. Its protein product is CASAGQLSNQPQHF. This chain connects TRBV12-3 or TRBV12-4 to TRBJ1-5; TRBD1 aligns across 7 bases. The CDR3 length is 14 residues. Unmatched junction bases numbered 5, after V lost 9 bases and J lost 0 bases.

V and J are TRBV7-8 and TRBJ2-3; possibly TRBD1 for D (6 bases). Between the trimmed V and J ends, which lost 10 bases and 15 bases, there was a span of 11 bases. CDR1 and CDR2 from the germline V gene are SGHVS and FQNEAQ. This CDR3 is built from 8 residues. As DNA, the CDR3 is TGTGCCACCGAGGGGGATTATTTT. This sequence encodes CATEGDYF.

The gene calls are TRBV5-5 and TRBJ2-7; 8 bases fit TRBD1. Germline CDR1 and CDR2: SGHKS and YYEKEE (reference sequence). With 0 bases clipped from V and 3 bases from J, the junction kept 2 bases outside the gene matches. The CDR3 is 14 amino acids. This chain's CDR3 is CASSLGTGNYEQYF. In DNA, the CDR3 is TGTGCCAGCAGCTTGGGGACAGGGAACTACGAGCAGTACTTC.

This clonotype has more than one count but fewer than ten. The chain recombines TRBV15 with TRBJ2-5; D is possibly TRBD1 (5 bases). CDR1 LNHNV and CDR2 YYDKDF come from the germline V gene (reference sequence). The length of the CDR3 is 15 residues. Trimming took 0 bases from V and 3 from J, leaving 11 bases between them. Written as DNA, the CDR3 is TGTGCCACCAGCAGAGAGGTAGGGGCCGAAGAGACCCAGTACTTC. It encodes CATSREVGAEETQYF. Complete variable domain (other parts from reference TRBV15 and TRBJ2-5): DAMVIQNPRYQVTQFGKPVTLSCSQTLNHNVMYWYQQKSSQAPKLLFHYYDKDFNNEADTPDNFQSRRPNTSFCFLDIRSPGLGDTAMYLCATSREVGAEETQYFGPGTRLLVL.

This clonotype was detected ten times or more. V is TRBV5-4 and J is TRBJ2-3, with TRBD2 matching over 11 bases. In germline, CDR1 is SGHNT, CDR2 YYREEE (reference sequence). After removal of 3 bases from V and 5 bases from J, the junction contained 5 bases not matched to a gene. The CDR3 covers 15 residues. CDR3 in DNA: TGTGCCAGCAGCTCAACCGGGACTAGCGGAGATACGCAGTATTTT. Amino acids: CASSSTGTSGDTQYF.

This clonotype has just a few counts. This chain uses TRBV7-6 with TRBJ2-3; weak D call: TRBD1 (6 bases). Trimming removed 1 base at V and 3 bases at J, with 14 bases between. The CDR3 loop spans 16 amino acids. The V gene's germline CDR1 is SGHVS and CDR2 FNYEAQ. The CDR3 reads CASSLGAGALTDTQYF. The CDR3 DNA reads TGTGCCAGCAGCTTAGGGGCAGGGGCCCTTACAGATACGCAGTATTTT. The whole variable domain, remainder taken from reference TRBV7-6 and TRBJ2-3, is GAGVSQSPRYKVTKRGQDVALRCDPISGHVSLYWYRQALGQGPEFLTYFNYEAQQDKSGLPNDRFSAERPEGSISTLTIQRTEQRDSAMYRCASSLGAGALTDTQYFGPGTRLTVL.

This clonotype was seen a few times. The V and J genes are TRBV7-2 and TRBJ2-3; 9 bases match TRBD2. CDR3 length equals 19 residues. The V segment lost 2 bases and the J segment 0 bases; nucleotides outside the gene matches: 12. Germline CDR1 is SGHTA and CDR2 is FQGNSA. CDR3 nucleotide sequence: TGTGCCAGCAGCTTATGGGGGCGGGAGGGCCCTAAAAGCACAGATACGCAGTATTTT. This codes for CASSLWGREGPKSTDTQYF.

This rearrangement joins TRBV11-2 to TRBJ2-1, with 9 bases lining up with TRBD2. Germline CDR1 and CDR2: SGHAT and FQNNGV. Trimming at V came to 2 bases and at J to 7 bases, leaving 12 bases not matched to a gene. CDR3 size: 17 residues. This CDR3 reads CASSLFFVGGGANEQFF. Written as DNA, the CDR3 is TGTGCCAGCAGCTTATTCTTTGTCGGCGGGGGGGCGAATGAGCAGTTCTTC.

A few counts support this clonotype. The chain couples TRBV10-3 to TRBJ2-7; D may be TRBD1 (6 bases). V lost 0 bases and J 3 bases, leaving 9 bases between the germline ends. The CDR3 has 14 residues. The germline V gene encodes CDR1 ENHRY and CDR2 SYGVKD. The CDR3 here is CAISESMDSYEQYF. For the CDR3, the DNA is TGTGCCATCAGTGAGTCTATGGACAGCTACGAGCAGTACTTC.

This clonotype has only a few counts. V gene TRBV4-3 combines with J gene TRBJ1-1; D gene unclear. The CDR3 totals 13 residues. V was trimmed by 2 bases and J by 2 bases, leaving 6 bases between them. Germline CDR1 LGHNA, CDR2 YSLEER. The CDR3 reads CASSQQLNTEAFF. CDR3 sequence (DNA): TGCGCCAGCAGCCAACAGCTAAACACTGAAGCTTTCTTT.

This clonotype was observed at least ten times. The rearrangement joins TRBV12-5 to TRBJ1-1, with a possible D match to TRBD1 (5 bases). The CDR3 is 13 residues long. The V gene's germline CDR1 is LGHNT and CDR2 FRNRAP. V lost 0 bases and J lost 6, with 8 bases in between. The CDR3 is CASGLVQTAEAFF. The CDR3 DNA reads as TGTGCTAGTGGTTTGGTACAGACAGCTGAAGCTTTCTTT. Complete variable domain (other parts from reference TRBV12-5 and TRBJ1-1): DARVTQTPRHKVTEMGQEVTMRCQPILGHNTVFWYRQTMMQGLELLAYFRNRAPLDDSGMPKDRFSAEMPDATLATLKIQPSEPRDSAVYFCASGLVQTAEAFFGQGTRLTVV.

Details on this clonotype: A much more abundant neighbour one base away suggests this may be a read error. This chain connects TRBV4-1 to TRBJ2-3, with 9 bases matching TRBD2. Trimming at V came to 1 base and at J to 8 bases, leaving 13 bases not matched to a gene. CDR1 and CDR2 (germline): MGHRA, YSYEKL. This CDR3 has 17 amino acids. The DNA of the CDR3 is TGCGCCAGCAGCCAAGGTGGGGGTAGCGGGGGTTCAGGTACGCAGTATTTT. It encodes CASSQGGGSGGSGTQYF.

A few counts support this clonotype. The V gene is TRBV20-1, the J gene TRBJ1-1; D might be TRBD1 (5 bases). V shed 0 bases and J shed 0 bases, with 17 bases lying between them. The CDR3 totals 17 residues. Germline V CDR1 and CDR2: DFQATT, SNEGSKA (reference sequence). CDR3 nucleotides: TGCAGTGCTAGAGATGCGGTCGTGGGGCAGCTGAACACTGAAGCTTTCTTT. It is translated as CSARDAVVGQLNTEAFF.

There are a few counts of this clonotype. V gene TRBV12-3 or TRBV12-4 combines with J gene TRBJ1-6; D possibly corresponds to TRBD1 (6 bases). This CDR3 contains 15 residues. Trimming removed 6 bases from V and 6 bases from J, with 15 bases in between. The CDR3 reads CASSLGGGTNSPLHF. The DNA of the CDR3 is TGTGCCAGCAGCCTCGGAGGGGGGACTAATTCACCCCTCCACTTT.